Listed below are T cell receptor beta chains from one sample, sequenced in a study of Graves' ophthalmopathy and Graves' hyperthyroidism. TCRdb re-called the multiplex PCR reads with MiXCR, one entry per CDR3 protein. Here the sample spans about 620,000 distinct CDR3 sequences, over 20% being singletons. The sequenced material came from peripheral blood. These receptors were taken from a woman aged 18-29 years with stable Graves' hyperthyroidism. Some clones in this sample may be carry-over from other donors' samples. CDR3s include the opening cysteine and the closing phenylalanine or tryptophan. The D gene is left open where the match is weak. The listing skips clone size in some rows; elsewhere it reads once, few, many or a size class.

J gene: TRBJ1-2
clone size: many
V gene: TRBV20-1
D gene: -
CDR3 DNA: TGCAGTGCTAGAGATTACGGGGCGCGGTATGGCTACACCTTC
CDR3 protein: CSARDYGARYGYTF

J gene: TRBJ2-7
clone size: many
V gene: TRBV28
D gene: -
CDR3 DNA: TGTGCCAGCAGTTTCCTCCTAGCGCTGACCTACGAGCAGTACTTC
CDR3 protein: CASSFLLALTYEQYF

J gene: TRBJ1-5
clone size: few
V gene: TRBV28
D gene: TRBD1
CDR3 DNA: TGTGCCAGCAGGCTACGGGACAGGGGGCTTCGTCGTGGCCAGCCCCAGCATTTT
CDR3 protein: CASRLRDRGLRRGQPQHF

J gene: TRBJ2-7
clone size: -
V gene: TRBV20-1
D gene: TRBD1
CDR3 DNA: TGCAGTGCTAGCCCCGACAGGGGGGGCTACGAGCAGTACTTC
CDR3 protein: CSASPDRGGYEQYF

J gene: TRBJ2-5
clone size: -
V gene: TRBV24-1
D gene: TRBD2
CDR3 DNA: TGTGCTGCCGGGACTAGCGGGGGAGGCCAAGAGACCCAGTACTTC
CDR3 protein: CAAGTSGGGQETQYF

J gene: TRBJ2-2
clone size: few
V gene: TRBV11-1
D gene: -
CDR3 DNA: TGTGCCAGCAGCTTAGGAGGCACCAACGCGAACACCGGGGAGCTGTTTTTT
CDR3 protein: CASSLGGTNANTGELFF

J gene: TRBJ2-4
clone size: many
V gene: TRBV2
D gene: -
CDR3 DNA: TGTGCCAGTCTTCCATGGGCCGGCCCATCCAGGGACTGGTCCAAAAACATTCAGTACTTC
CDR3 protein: CASLPWAGPSRDWSKNIQYF

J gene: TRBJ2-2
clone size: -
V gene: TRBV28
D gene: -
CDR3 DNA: TGTGCCAGCAGTTTATCTCCGGGGGGCCAGAAGGAGCTGTTTTTT
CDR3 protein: CASSLSPGGQKELFF

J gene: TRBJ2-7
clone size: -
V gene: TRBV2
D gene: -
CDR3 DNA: TGTGCCAGCAGTGCACGAAAGCTCCACGAGCAGTACTTC
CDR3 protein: CASSARKLHEQYF

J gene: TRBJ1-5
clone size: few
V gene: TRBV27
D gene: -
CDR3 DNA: TGTGCCAGCAGTTTACAGGGCACTCAGCCCCAGCATTTT
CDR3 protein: CASSLQGTQPQHF

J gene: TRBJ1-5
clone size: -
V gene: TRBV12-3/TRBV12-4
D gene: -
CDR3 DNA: TGTGCCAGCGCCAGACAGAGCAATCAGCCCCAGCATTTT
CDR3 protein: CASARQSNQPQHF

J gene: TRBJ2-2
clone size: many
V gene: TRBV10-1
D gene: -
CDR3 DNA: TGCGCCAGCAGAGGCAACAGGGGAGGCACCGGGGAGCTGTTTTTT
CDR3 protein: CASRGNRGGTGELFF

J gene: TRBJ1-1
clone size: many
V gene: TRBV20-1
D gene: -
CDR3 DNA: TGCAGTGCTAGAGATATGGTAAAGGACACTGAAGCTTTCTTT
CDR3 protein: CSARDMVKDTEAFF

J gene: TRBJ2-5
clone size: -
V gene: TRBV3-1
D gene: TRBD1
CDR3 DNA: TGTGCCAGCAGCCAACGCACTCGACAGGGGGAGACCCAGTACTTC
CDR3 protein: CASSQRTRQGETQYF

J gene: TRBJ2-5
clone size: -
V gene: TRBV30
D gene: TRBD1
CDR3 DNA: TGTGCCTGGAGTGTTTCAGGGGGATCGGGAGAGACCCAGTACTTC
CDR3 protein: CAWSVSGGSGETQYF

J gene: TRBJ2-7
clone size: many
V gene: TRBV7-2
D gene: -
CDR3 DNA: TGTGCCAGCAGCTTAGTGTCCAGCACCTACGAGCAGTACTTC
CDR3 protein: CASSLVSSTYEQYF

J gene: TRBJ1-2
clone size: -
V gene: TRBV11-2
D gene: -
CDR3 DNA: TGTGCCAGCAGCTTGGAGACAGTTGGCTACACCTTC
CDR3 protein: CASSLETVGYTF

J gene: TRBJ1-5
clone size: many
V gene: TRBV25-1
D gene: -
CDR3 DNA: TGTGCCAGCAGTGAGGTCGGTGGGGCCCAGCATTTT
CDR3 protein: CASSEVGGAQHF

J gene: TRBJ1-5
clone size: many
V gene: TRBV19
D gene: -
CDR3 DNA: TGTGCCAGTAGTATTGACGGGGATCAGCCCCAGCATTTT
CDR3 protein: CASSIDGDQPQHF

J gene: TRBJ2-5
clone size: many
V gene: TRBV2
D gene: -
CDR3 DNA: TGTGCCAGCAGTGATAAGCTCCCGATTGAAGAGACCCAGTACTTC
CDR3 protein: CASSDKLPIEETQYF

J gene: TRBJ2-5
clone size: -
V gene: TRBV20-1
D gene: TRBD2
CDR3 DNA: TGCAGTGCGGGACTAGCGGGGGGCCTTTCGTACTTC
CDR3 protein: CSAGLAGGLSYF

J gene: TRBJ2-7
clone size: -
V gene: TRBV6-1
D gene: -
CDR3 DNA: TGTGCCAGCAGTGAAGTGGCCCGGGACGTTTCCTACGAGCAGTACTTC
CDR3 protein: CASSEVARDVSYEQYF

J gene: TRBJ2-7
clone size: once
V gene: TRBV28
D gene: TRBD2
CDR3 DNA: TGTGCCAGCAGCCCCGGAGGCGGGAGTGGCGAGCAGTACTTC
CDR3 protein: CASSPGGGSGEQYF

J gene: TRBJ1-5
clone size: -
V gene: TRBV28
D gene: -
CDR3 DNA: TGTGCCAGCAGTCAGTACAGGGACCATCAGCCCCAGCATTTT
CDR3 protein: CASSQYRDHQPQHF

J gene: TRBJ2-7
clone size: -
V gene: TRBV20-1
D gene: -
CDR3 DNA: TGCAGTGCTAGAGATCAAGTAGGCGGCTACGAGCAGTACTTC
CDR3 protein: CSARDQVGGYEQYF

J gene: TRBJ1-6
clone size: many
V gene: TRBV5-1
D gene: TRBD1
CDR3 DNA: TGCGCCAGCAGCCCGGGGACAGGAGAAAATTCACCCCTCCACTTT
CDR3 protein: CASSPGTGENSPLHF

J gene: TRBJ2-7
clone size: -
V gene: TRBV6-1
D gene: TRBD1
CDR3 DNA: TGTGCCAGCAGTCGCCTGACAGGGGGTTACGAGCAGTACTTC
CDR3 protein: CASSRLTGGYEQYF

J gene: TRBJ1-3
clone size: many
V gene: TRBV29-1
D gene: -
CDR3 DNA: TGCAGCGTTGAGGGGCAGGGAAGTTCTGGAAACACCATATATTTT
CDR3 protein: CSVEGQGSSGNTIYF

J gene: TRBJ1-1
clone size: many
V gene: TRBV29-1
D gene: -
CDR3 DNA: TGCAGCGTTGGTCTGAGGTCTGAAGCTTTCTTT
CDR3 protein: CSVGLRSEAFF

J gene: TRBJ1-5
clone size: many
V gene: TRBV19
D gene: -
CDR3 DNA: TGTGCCAGTAGTACCCAGGGGCGGCCCTATCAGCCCCAGCATTTT
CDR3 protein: CASSTQGRPYQPQHF

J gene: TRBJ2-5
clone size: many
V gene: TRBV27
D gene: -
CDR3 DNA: TGTGCCAGCAGTCAACGGCGACGGGGACCGTACCAAGAGACCCAGTACTTC
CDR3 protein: CASSQRRRGPYQETQYF

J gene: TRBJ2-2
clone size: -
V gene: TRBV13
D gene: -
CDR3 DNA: TGTGCCAGCAGCTTAGCGGGTGTGGTTCTTGACGGGGAGCTGTTTTTT
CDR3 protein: CASSLAGVVLDGELFF

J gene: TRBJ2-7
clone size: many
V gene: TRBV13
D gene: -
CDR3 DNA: TGTGCCAGCAGCTTAGTCAGGGACGCCTCCTACGAGCAGTACTTC
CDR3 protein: CASSLVRDASYEQYF

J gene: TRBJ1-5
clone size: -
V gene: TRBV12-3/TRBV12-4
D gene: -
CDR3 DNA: TGTGCCAGCACTTCACAGCCACGACAGCCCCAGCATTTT
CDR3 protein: CASTSQPRQPQHF

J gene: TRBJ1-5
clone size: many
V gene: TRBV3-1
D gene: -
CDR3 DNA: TGTGCCAGCAGCCAGTGGGACGGCTTGGGCAATCAGCCCCAGCATTTT
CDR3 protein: CASSQWDGLGNQPQHF

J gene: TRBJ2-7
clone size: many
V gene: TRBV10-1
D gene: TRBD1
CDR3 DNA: TGCGCCTCAACCCCCGGGACAGGGAAGTCCGAGCAGTACTTC
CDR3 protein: CASTPGTGKSEQYF

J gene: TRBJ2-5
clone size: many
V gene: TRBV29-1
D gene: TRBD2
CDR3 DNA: TGCAGCGTTCCGGGACTAGCGGTCCAAGAGACCCAGTACTTC
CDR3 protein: CSVPGLAVQETQYF

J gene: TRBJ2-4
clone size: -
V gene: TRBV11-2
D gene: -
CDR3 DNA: TGTGCCAGCAGCTCCCTCCCCCCCGACAGAATTAAAAACATTCAGTACTTC
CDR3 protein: CASSSLPPDRIKNIQYF

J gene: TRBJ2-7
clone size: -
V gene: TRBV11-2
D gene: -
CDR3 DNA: TGTGCCAGCAGCTTCGGCGGCTCGGGCTACGAGCAGTACTTC
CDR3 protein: CASSFGGSGYEQYF

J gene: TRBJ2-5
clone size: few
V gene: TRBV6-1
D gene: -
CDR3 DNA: TGTGCCAGCAGCCTATTAACGGATCCCCGGGGGGAGACCCAGTACTTC
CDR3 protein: CASSLLTDPRGETQYF

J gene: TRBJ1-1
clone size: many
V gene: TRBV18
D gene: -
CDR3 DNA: TGTGCCAGCTCACCACTTCGTGACACTGAAGCTTTCTTT
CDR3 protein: CASSPLRDTEAFF

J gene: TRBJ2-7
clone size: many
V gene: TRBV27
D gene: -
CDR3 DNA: TGTGCCAGCTCTGGGAATTTTCCCTACGAGCAGTACTTC
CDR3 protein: CASSGNFPYEQYF

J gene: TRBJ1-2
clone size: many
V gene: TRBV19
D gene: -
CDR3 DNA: TGTGCCAGTAGTATAGTAGGAGGGGACTATGGCTACACCTTC
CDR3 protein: CASSIVGGDYGYTF

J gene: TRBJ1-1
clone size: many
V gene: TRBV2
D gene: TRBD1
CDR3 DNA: TGTGCCAGCAGTTGGACAGGGAGGGACACTGAAGCTTTCTTT
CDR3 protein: CASSWTGRDTEAFF

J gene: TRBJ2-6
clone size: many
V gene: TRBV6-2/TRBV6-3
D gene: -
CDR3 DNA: TGTGCCAGCAGTTACCGGGCAGGTGGGGCCAACGTCCTGACTTTC
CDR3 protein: CASSYRAGGANVLTF

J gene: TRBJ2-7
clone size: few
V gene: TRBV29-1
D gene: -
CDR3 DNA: TGCAGCGTTCTGGGGAACAGGGCCTTGGAGCAGTACTTC
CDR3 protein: CSVLGNRALEQYF

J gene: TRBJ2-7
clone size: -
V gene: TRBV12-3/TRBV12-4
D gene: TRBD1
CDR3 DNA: TGTGCCAGCAGTTTTGGTTACCGGGACAGAGCCTACGAGCAGTACTTC
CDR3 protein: CASSFGYRDRAYEQYF

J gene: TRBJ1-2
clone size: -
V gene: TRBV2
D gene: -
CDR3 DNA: TGTGCCAGCAGTGAAGAGGACAGACGAAACTATGGCTACACCTTC
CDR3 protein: CASSEEDRRNYGYTF

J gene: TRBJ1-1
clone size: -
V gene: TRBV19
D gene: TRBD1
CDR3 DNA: TGTGCCAGTAGTACCCCGAGGACAGGTATGAACACTGAAGCTTTCTTT
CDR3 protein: CASSTPRTGMNTEAFF

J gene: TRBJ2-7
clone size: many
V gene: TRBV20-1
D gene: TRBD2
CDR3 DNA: TGCAGTGCTACCCCGACTAGCGGCGAGCAGTACTTC
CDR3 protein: CSATPTSGEQYF

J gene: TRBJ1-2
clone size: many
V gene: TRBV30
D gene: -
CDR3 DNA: TGTGCCTGGAGTGTACAACAGGGAAGTCGGGGCTACACCTTC
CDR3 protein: CAWSVQQGSRGYTF

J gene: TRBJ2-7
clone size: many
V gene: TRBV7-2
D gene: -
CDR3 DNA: TGTGCCAGCAGCTTAGGAGGGGACCTCTCCTACGAGCAGTACTTC
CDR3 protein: CASSLGGDLSYEQYF

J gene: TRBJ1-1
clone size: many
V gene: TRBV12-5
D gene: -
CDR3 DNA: TGTGCTAGTGGTTTGGCGTCAGGGAGGAGGACTGAAGCTTTCTTT
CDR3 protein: CASGLASGRRTEAFF

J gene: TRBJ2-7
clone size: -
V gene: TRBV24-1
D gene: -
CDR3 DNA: TGTGCCACCAGTGACCAAAACGCCTACGAGCAGTACTTC
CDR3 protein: CATSDQNAYEQYF

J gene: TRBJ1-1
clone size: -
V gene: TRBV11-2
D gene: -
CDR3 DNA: TGTGCCAGCAGCTTATGGCCGGGGACTGAAGCTTTCTTT
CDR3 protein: CASSLWPGTEAFF

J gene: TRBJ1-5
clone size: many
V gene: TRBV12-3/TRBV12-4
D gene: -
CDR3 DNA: TGTGCCACCGCAACTAGCAATCAGCCCCAGCATTTT
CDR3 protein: CATATSNQPQHF

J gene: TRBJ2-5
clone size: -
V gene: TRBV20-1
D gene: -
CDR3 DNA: TGCAGTGCTAGAGCTGGACAAGCCCAAGAGACCCAGTACTTC
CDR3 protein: CSARAGQAQETQYF

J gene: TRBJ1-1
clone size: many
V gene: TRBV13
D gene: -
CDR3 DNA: TGTGCCAGCAGCTTAGGGGGAGGGTCCCACGCTTTCTTT
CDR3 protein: CASSLGGGSHAFF

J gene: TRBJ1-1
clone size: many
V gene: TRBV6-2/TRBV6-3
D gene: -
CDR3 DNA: TGTGCCAGCAGTTACGACGTGGGGGGGAACACTGAAGCTTTCTTT
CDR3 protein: CASSYDVGGNTEAFF